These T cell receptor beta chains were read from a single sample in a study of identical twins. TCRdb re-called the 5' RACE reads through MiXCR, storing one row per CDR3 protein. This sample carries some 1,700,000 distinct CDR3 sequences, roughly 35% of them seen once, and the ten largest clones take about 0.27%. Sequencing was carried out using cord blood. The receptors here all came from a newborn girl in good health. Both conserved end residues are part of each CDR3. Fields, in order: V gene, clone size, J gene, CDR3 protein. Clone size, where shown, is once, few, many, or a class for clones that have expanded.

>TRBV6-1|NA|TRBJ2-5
CASSESPTGPSGYF
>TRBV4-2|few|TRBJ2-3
CASSQDWVAGGATDTQYF
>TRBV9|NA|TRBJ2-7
CASSGGRISPYEQYF
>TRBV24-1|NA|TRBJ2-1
CATSDFTSGTGDEQFF
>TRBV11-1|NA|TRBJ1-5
CASSLDPTAQPQHF
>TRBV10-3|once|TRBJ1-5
CAISVVEDQPQHF
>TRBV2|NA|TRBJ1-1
CASRDRDRALEAFF
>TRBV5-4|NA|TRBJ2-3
CASSLTFTSGGAGDTQYF
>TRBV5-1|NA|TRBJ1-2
CASSFEGKARYGYTF
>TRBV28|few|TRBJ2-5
CASSLYHSGSRETQYF
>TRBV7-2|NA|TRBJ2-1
CASSLAKRLAGAPYNEQFF
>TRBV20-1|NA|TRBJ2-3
CSARDPPTDTQYF
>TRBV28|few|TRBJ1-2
CASSVDPNYGYTF
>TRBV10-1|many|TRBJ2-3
CASSDTSTGDTQYF
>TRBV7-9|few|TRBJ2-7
CASSFFDVRRFRSYEQYF
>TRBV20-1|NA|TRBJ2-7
CSASGRGINYEQYF
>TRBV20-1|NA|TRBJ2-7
CSAALVGTYEQYF
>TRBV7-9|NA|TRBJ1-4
CASSADRTNEKLFF
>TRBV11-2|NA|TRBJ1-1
CASSFTDMIEAFF
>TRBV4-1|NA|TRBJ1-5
CASSQEGQGSQPQHF
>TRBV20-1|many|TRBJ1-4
CSAANEKLFF
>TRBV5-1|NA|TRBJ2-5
CASSLPHQETQYF
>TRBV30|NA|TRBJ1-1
CAWSPGGTEAFF
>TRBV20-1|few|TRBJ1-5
CSAATFRGDQPQHF
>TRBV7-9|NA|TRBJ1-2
CASSLYEGANGYTF
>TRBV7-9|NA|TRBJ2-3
CASSLGRRTGTSTDTQYF
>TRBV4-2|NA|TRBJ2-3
CASSQSSLNTDTQYF
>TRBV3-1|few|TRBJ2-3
CASSQDWGTGTDTQYF
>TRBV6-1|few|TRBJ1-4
CATRRALNEKLFF
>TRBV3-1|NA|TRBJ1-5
CASSPSPRQPQHF
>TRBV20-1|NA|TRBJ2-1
CSASATSGIYNEQFF
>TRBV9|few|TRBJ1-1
CASSVGETSAFF
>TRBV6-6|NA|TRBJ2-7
CASKSGRGVNYEQYF
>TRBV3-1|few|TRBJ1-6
CASSQAGSSYNSPLHF
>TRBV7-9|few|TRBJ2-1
CASSLAVAGTYNEQFF
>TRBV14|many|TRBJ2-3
CASSPKGTSSTDTQYF
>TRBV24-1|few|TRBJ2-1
CATSDLTGGRNEQFF
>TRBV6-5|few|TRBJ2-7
CASSLPGQEYEQYF
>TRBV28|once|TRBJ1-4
CACSGTPYEKLFF
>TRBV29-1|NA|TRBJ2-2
CSVAPTGGHTGELFF
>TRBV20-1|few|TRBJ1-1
CSARDYLTEAFF